This record concerns one T cell receptor beta chain sequence. Noted time point: patch test 3, about 24 weeks after DPC sensitization. Documented treatment: therapeutic diphenylcyclopropenone sensitization with weekly scalp DPC. Blood sampling preceded each patch test application. This sample is drawn from a study of human T cells and chemical hapten exposure. The germline V and J ends were trimmed by 5 bases and 4 bases, with 12 bases remaining between them. The germline CDR1 and CDR2 sequences are SGHVS and FQNEAQ. The CDR3 spans 14 residues. Single cDNA molecules in the library carried unique molecular identifiers attached during preparation. TCRdb called the RACE reads again in MiXCR, with one record for every CDR3 protein. The sample has more than 150,000 distinct CDR3 sequences, around 25% seen once; the top ten hold under 2.5%.

The TCR was taken from a woman aged 35 to 49 with alopecia areata. Some clones in this sample may be carry-over from other donors' samples. The starting material was whole blood, obtained in connection with sensitization to the hapten diphenylcyclopropenone (DPC). The rearrangement links TRBV7-8 to TRBJ2-1; D assignment may be TRBD1 or TRBD2 (5 bases each). The CDR3 coding sequence is TGTGCCAGCAGCCGACTATCAGGGTACAATGAGCAGTTCTTC. This encodes CASSRLSGYNEQFF.